This T cell receptor (beta chain) was sequenced during a study of regulatory T cells in long-lasting Graves disease. Arm-PCR of CDR3 regions with iRepertoire HTBI primers generated TCR beta libraries. One entry per CDR3 protein, called by TCRdb with MiXCR from the multiplex PCR reads. The table shows 400,000 to 500,000 distinct CDR3 sequences, with approximately 23% occurring only once. V lost 3 bases and J 2 bases, leaving 7 bases between the germline ends. This CDR3 region has 13 residues. Time point of the sample: persistent/refractory GD, antithyroid drugs over 5 years with positive TRAb. The TCR library was made from RNA that had been extracted from PBMCs in TRIzol.

Material: peripheral blood mononuclear cells (PBMCs), obtained when the disease was refractory, from a patient treated with antithyroid drugs. The origin of this receptor is a female donor with Graves disease. This chain connects TRBV12-3 or TRBV12-4 to TRBJ1-2, with D unresolved. The CDR3: CASSLWQNYGYTF. CDR3 sequence (DNA): TGTGCCAGCAGTTTGTGGCAGAACTATGGCTACACCTTC.